This TCR beta chain stems from a study of post-analysis software for immune sequencing data. The study's findings and limits: Patients carried five TRBV segments more frequently than controls did, and TRBV5-6, TRBV5-1 and TRBV20-1 were among them.

Comment on this clonotype: Its antigen remains unidentified. At one boundary the junction diverges from the germline segment, which might be a read error.

This CDR3 is 16 amino acids long. Germline V gives CDR1 MDHEN, CDR2 SYDVKM. Prepared libraries of TCR beta cDNA carried unique molecular identifiers. MiXCR, run by TCRdb on the PCR reads, gives a single entry per CDR3 protein. The sample holds approximately 460,000 distinct CDR3 sequences, under 55% seen once. V gene TRBV28 combines with J gene TRBJ2-3; 10 positions agree with TRBD1. What was sequenced was blood. This TCR came from a girl aged 10-17 years with multiple sclerosis. CDR3 sequence: CASSLDRGKYTGTQYF. CDR3 DNA sequence: TGTGCCAGCAGTCTGGACAGGGGGAAATACACAGGTACGCAGTATTTT.